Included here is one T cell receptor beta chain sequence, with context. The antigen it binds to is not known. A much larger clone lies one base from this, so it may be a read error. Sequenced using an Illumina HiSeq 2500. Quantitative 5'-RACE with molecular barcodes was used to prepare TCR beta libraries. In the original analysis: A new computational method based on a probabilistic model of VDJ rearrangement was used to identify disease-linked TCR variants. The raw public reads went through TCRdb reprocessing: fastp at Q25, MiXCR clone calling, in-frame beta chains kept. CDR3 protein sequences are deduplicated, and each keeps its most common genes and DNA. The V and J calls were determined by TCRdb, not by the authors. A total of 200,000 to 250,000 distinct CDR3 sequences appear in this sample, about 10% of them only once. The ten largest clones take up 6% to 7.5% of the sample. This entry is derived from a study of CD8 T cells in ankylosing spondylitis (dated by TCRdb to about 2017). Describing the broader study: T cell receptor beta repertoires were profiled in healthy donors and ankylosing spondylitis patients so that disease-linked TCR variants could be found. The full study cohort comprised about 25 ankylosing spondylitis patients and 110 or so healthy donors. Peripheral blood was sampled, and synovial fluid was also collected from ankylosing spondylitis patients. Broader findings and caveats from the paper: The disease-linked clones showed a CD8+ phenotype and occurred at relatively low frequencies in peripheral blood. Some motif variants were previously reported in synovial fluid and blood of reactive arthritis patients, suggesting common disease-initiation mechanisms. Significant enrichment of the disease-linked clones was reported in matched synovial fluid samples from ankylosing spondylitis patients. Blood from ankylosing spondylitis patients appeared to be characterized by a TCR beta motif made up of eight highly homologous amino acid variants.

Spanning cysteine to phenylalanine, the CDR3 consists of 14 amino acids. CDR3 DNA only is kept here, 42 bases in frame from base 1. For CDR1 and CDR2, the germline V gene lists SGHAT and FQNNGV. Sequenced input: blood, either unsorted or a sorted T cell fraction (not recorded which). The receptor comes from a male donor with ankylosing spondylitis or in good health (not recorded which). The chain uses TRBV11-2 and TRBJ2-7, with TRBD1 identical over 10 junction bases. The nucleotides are TGTGCCAGCAGCTCGACAGGGGGCAACTACGATCAGTACTTC. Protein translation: CASSSTGGNYDQYF.